This entry concerns a single T cell receptor (beta chain). Its antigen is still unknown. In the PCR, 60 Vbeta and 13 Jbeta primers were used. Here immunoSEQ multiplex PCR was the method, and the copy in TCRdb shows in-frame clones only, minus some. The table includes approximately 130,000 clones, about 80% detected once. This sample stems from a study of cytomegalovirus exposure and HLA in healthy donors. Across the whole study: From 190 million or so T cells, an earlier analysis saw 90 million to 130 million unique TCR beta sequences. Among 398 genotyped donors, approximately 80% fell in the Caucasian-associated ancestry cluster.

The CDR3 runs to 14 residues. V was clipped by 7 bases and J by 5 bases, with 15 bases between them. CDR1 LNHDA and CDR2 SQIVND come from the germline V gene (reference sequence). Study-wide points: Three of the chains that were CMV-associated were confirmed in vitro to be specific for CMV antigens. Later analysis identified some 16,000 TCR beta sequences associated with HLA alleles, using a false discovery rate threshold of 0.05.

This TCR derives from a woman younger than 30 in good health and CMV-seronegative. The gene calls are TRBV19 and TRBJ2-1; weak D call: TRBD2 (5 bases). Source material: PBMCs. The CDR3, as DNA: TGTGCCAGTACGGGAAATTTGGGGAACAATGAGCAGTTCTTC. It encodes CASTGNLGNNEQFF.